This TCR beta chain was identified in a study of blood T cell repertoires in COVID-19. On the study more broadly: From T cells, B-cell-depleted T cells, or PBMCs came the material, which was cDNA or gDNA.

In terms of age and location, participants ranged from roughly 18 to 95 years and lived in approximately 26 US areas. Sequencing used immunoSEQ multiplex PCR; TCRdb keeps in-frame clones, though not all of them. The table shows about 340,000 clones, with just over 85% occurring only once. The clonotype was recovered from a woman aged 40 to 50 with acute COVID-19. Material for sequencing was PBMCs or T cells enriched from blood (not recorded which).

CDR3 loop: CASSRGYEQYF. The CDR3 DNA is TGTGCCAGCAGTCGGGGGTACGAGCAGTACTTC. This rearrangement joins TRBV27 to TRBJ2-7, with a tentative D call TRBD2 (6 bases). V was clipped by 5 bases and J by 4 bases, with 6 bases between them. CDR3 length: 11 residues. The V gene's germline CDR1 is MNHEY and CDR2 SMNVEV (reference sequence).